The 21 T cell receptor beta chains presented below share a single source sample, sequenced in a study of blood T cell repertoires in COVID-19. Method: immunoSEQ multiplex PCR; TCRdb's copy keeps in-frame clones and lacks some. Of about 240,000 clones in the sample, roughly 80% were seen once. The sample comprised peripheral blood. The receptors originated from a woman aged 18-35 years with acute or convalescent COVID-19.

This clone showed up just a few times. This rearrangement joins TRBV27 to TRBJ1-5; 7 nucleotides match TRBD1. Trimming took 8 bases from V and 4 from J; bases not matched to a gene: 14. CDR3 length: 16 residues. Germline V lookup: CDR1 MNHEY, CDR2 SMNVEV (reference sequence). The CDR3 coding sequence is TGTGCCAGCGGAAGAACCGGGACAGCTATTAATCAGCCCCAGCATTTT. Amino acids: CASGRTGTAINQPQHF.

As DNA, the CDR3 is TGTGCCAGCAGTCCGACAGGACCAGCTAACTATGGCTACACCTTC. Translation: CASSPTGPANYGYTF. The V and J genes are TRBV6-2 or TRBV6-3 and TRBJ1-2, with D possibly TRBD1 on 6 matching bases. This CDR3 has 15 amino acids. Germline V lookup: CDR1 MNHEY, CDR2 SVGEGT. Between the trimmed V and J ends, which lost 5 bases and 0 bases, there was a span of 13 bases.

This clone was detected once. V usage is TRBV13 and J usage is TRBJ1-4, with D possibly TRBD1 on 6 matching bases. Trimming took off 2 bases at V and 8 bases at J, with 24 bases between the two ends. Germline assignment: CDR1 PRHDT and CDR2 FYEKMQ (reference sequence). CDR3 size: 18 residues. The CDR3 reads CASSLRRMGRGAIEKLFF. The CDR3 nucleotides are TGTGCCAGCAGCTTACGGCGTATGGGGAGGGGGGCTATCGAAAAACTGTTTTTT.

The chain links TRBV30 to TRBJ1-2, with no clear D. CDR3 length equals 12 residues. Trimming pared 1 base from V and 5 bases from J, leaving 8 bases between. Germline V CDR1 and CDR2: GTSNPN, SVGIG (reference sequence). CDR3 sequence reads: CAWSATEYGYTF. CDR3 nucleotide sequence: TGTGCCTGGAGTGCTACGGAGTATGGCTACACCTTC.

The rearrangement links TRBV18 to TRBJ1-1; D gene unclear. Germline values: CDR1 KGHSH, CDR2 LQKENI. Trimming removed 4 bases from V and 5 bases from J, with 11 bases in between. The CDR3 extends over 13 amino acids. CDR3 nucleotides: TGTGCCAGCTCACATAGGAGAGGAACTGAAGCTTTCTTT. Its translation: CASSHRRGTEAFF.

The chain employs TRBV6-5 and TRBJ1-5; TRBD1 aligns across 10 bases. Trimming removed 6 bases from V and 9 bases from J; junction bases left unmatched: 8. This CDR3 is built from 14 residues. Looked up from germline, CDR1 is MNHEY and CDR2 is SVGAGI. The CDR3 sequence: CASSRDRGERPQHF. CDR3 nucleotides: TGTGCCAGCAGCCGGGACAGGGGAGAGAGGCCCCAGCATTTT.

This clone was seen a single time. The chain links TRBV15 to TRBJ2-6, with 12 nucleotides matching TRBD1. The CDR3 is made up of 18 amino acids. Germline V lookup: CDR1 LNHNV, CDR2 YYDKDF (reference sequence). The junction had 7 bases not matched to a gene; V was cut back by 3 bases and J by 4 bases. CDR3 bases: TGTGCCACCAGCAGCCGGGGACAGGGGGCGAGAGGGGCCAACGTCCTGACTTTC. It yields the protein CATSSRGQGARGANVLTF.

The chain joins TRBV7-9 to TRBJ2-2, with TRBD2 matching over 7 bases. The V segment lost 5 bases and the J segment 4 bases; nucleotides outside the gene matches: 16. Germline values: CDR1 SEHNR, CDR2 FQNEAQ (reference sequence). The CDR3 spans 18 residues. The CDR3 is CASSPRRGTSVLTGELFF. The CDR3 DNA follows: TGTGCCAGCAGCCCCCGGCGGGGTACTAGCGTTCTCACCGGGGAGCTGTTTTTT.

V usage is TRBV10-3 and J usage is TRBJ1-2; D uncertain. CDR1 is ENHRY, CDR2 SYGVKD, per germline. V was cut by 0 bases and J by 2 bases, with 7 bases left in between. The CDR3 contains 14 residues. CDR3 loop: CAISESPVNYGYTF. DNA for the CDR3: TGTGCCATCAGTGAGTCACCGGTAAACTATGGCTACACCTTC.

The table lists this clone with a count of one. The rearrangement joins TRBV19 to TRBJ1-2, with TRBD1 matching over 10 bases. Trimming took 1 base from V and 0 from J; bases not matched to a gene: 8. The CDR3 totals 18 residues. The germline gives CDR1 LNHDA, CDR2 SQIVND (reference sequence). CDR3 coding DNA: TGTGCCAGTAGTATAGGGGGACAGGGGATCCACTCTAACTATGGCTACACCTTC. Amino acid sequence: CASSIGGQGIHSNYGYTF.

The chain has TRBV29-1 and TRBJ1-3; maybe TRBD1 (5 bases). V lost 4 bases and J lost 0, with 16 bases in between. Germline V lookup: CDR1 SQVTM, CDR2 ANQGSEA. The CDR3 extends over 16 amino acids. The CDR3 nucleotides are TGCAGCGTTGGGGGACTGGGCGGAAGCTCTGGAAACACCATATATTTT. Encoded protein: CSVGGLGGSSGNTIYF.

The chain has TRBV29-1 and TRBJ2-1; TRBD2 is a possible D gene (5 bases). V dropped 0 bases and J dropped 10 bases, with 19 bases sitting between them. The CDR3 is 15 amino acids. CDR1 SQVTM and CDR2 ANQGSEA come from the germline V gene. CDR3 nucleotide sequence: TGCAGCGTTGAAGATCTGGCGGACTTTCCCGGGGAGCAGTTCTTC. Amino acid sequence: CSVEDLADFPGEQFF.

The gene calls are TRBV28 and TRBJ2-1; 8 nucleotides match TRBD2. The CDR3 has 14 amino acids. From germline, CDR1 is MDHEN and CDR2 SYDVKM. The V and J ends lost 4 bases and 6 bases, in that order; junction bases with no gene match: 5. The DNA of the CDR3 is TGTGCCAGCAGTTCCTGGACTAGCCCCAATGAGCAGTTCTTC. It yields the protein CASSSWTSPNEQFF.

The chain is built from TRBV2 and TRBJ2-7; weak D call: TRBD2 (6 bases). Germline V lookup: CDR1 SNHLY, CDR2 FYNNEI. Trimming stripped 7 bases from V and 4 bases from J, with 17 bases between. CDR3 length equals 14 residues. The CDR3 sequence is CASTREQGGYEQYF. The CDR3 DNA sequence: TGTGCCAGCACTCGTGAGCAGGGAGGATACGAGCAGTACTTC.

V is TRBV19 and J is TRBJ1-2; D unclear. This CDR3 has 15 amino acids. V lost 3 bases and J lost 6, with 17 bases in between. CDR1 is LNHDA, CDR2 SQIVND, per germline (reference sequence). The CDR3 sequence is CASSMNSGSMDGYTF. CDR3 nucleotide sequence: TGTGCCAGTAGTATGAATTCCGGGAGCATGGATGGCTACACCTTC.

This chain links TRBV7-9 with TRBJ1-2; a weak D match, TRBD1 (5 bases). Trimming cost V 2 bases and J 7 bases, with 17 bases left between them. This CDR3 is built from 15 residues. In germline, CDR1 is SEHNR, CDR2 FQNEAQ (reference sequence). The CDR3 coding sequence is TGTGCCAGCAGCTTACGGGGGACTCAAGGGAGTGGCTACACCTTC. Its translation is CASSLRGTQGSGYTF.

The V call is TRBV2, the J call TRBJ2-5, with 7 bases that match TRBD2. This CDR3 has 14 amino acids. J was trimmed by 2 bases and V by 7 bases; bases with no gene match: 7. Germline CDR1 reads SNHLY; CDR2 reads FYNNEI. The chain's CDR3 is CASNWASGQETQYF. As DNA, the CDR3 is TGTGCCAGCAACTGGGCTAGCGGACAAGAGACCCAGTACTTC.

This chain links TRBV9 with TRBJ1-2; 8 positions agree with TRBD1. Germline CDR1 reads SGDLS; CDR2 reads YYNGEE. V gave up 3 bases and J gave up 4 bases; unmatched junction bases: 8. The CDR3 runs to 15 residues. This CDR3 is CASSGGQGLSYGYTF. As DNA, the CDR3 is TGTGCCAGCAGCGGAGGACAGGGTTTGAGCTATGGCTACACCTTC.

This clone was seen more than once but under ten times. V is TRBV5-6 and J is TRBJ1-1, with D maybe TRBD1 (5 bases). The CDR3 totals 18 residues. Germline CDR1 and CDR2: SGHDT and YYEEEE. Trimming cost V 0 bases and J 1 base, with 19 bases left between them. CDR3 residues: CASSLARGLRLENTEAFF. The CDR3 DNA reads as TGTGCCAGCAGCTTGGCTAGGGGTTTGAGACTCGAGAACACTGAAGCTTTCTTT.

The V gene is TRBV9, the J gene TRBJ2-1; no clear D gene. Germline V gene sequence: CDR1 SGDLS, CDR2 YYNGEE. The CDR3 is made up of 14 amino acids. Trimming stripped 3 bases from V and 3 bases from J, with 10 bases between. DNA for the CDR3: TGTGCCAGCAGCGGGGCGATGAGCTACAATGAGCAGTTCTTC. Its translation is CASSGAMSYNEQFF.

At least ten counts were recorded for this clone. This sequence joins TRBV19 and TRBJ2-1, with TRBD2 identical over 14 bases. J was trimmed by 7 bases and V by 10 bases; bases with no gene match: 6. Germline lookup yields CDR1 LNHDA and CDR2 SQIVND (reference sequence). The CDR3 runs 14 residues. CDR3 sequence reads: CAIGLAGGENEQFF. The CDR3 DNA reads as TGTGCCATAGGACTAGCGGGAGGAGAAAATGAGCAGTTCTTC.